Here is one T cell receptor (beta chain) with its context. This specimen belongs to a study of blood T cell repertoires in COVID-19. The CDR3 totals 14 residues. The V gene's germline CDR1 is MNHEY and CDR2 SVGAGI. Germline trimming cut 8 bases from V and 3 bases from J; bases unmatched to any gene: 7. The assay was immunoSEQ multiplex PCR, and TCRdb's table has in-frame clones only and misses some. Here the sample spans some 220,000 clones, 83% being singletons. This chain links TRBV6-5 with TRBJ2-7; 10 bases align to TRBD1. The sequence was collected from a human donor in a cohort sampled during active COVID-19. Sequenced material: peripheral blood. The CDR3 bases are TGTGCCAGCCTGGACAGGGGGACAAACTACGAGCAGTACTTC. Translating it yields CASLDRGTNYEQYF.